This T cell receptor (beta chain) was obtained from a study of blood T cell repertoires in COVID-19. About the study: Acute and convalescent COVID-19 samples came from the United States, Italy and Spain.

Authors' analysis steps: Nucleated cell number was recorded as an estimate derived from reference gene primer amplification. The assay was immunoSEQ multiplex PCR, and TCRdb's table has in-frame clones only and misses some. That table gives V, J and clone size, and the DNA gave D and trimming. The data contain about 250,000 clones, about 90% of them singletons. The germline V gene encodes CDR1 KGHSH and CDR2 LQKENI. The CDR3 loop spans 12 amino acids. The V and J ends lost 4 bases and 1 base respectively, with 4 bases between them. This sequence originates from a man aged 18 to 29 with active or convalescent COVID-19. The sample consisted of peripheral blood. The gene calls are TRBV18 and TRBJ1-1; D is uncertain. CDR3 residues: CASSRENTEAFF. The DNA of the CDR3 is TGTGCCAGCTCACGAGAGAACACTGAAGCTTTCTTT.